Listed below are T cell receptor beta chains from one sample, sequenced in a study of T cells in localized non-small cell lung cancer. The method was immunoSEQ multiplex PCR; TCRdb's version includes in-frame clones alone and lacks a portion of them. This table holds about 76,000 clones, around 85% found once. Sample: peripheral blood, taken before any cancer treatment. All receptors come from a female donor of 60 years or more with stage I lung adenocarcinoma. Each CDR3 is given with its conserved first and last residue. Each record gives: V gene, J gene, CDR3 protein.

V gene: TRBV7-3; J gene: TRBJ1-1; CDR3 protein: CASSLSQTGSEAFF
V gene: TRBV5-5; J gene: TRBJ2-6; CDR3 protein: CASSSRQGSGANVLTF
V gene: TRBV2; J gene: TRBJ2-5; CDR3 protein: CASSVRRETQYF
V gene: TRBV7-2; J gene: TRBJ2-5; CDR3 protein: CASSLDTNQETQYF
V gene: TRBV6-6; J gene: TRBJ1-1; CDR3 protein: CASSYGRGYTEAFF
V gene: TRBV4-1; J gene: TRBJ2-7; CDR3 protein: CASSQTDGTGGFYEQYF
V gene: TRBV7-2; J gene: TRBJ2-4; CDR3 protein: CASSFGLLAKNIQYF
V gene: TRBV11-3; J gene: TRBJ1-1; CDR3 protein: CASSLDLVGGNTEAFF
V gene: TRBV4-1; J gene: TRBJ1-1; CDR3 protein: CASSQRVKSAGPNQKGAFF
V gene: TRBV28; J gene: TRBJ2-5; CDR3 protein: CASSLSVRIETQYF
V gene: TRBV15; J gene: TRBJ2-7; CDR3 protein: CATSRGQGLNEQYF